This TCR beta chain was profiled in a study of T cell responses to AZD1222 COVID-19 vaccine (dated by TCRdb to 2020 to 2022). Background on the whole study: AZD1222 recipients given second doses at about 4 weeks or at about 12 weeks were pooled, since spike-specific TCR depth and breadth were not found to differ between the two schedules. TCR sequencing was performed for about 240 trial participants, of whom about 200 were given two doses of AZD1222 and 26 were given two doses of MenACWY control vaccine. Trial participants were enrolled by age into subgroups of 18-55, 56-69 and 70-plus years, and around 150, 29 and 61 TCR-sequenced participants, respectively, were included in these subgroups.

Concerning this clone itself: Its antigen is unknown. No much larger clonotype is one base removed from it; base qualities were not supplied.

Findings and caveats that apply to the study as a whole: Because no day 14 peak-response samples were available, repertoires were characterized only after the peak T cell response. In the small 56-69-year group, the increase in depth fell short of significance, most likely because of low power. Conclusions about previously exposed vaccinees are limited because only six or seven AZD1222 recipients were SARS-CoV-2 seropositive at baseline. A significant rise in spike-specific TCR breadth and depth was observed after two AZD1222 doses relative to day 0 and relative to MenACWY recipients. Most participants were white British and females outnumbered males, and the authors suggested that clonal diversity may have been underestimated. Reportedly, almost half of the unique spike-specific TCRs recognized epitopes lying outside the regions that are mutated in the B.1.351 and B.1.1.7 variants. Vaccine-associated CD4 TCRs spanned the whole spike protein, with dominant responses in regions 160-218 and 743-854.

The junction carries 15 bases between V and J, which are trimmed by 5 bases and 10 bases respectively. In the germline V gene (reference sequence), CDR1 corresponds to LNHDA and CDR2 to SQIVND. The CDR3 numbers 13 residues from cysteine through phenylalanine. The CDR3 DNA has 39 bases and is translated from base 1. The meaning of the sample's time point label: baseline before first vaccination. Vaccinee samples came from UK trials COV001 and COV002, including a single-blind randomized controlled phase 2/3 trial of AZD1222 (ChAdOx1 nCoV-19) in healthy adults. For TCRbeta chain sequencing, PBMC samples were collected from trial participants at day 0 and at day 28 after the second dose. The CDR3 regions of human TCRbeta chains were analyzed by immunosequencing. The study's processing was this. TCRs in the repertoires were matched against a reference library of SARS-CoV-2-specific TCRs that had been generated with the MIRA antigen-specificity platform. Breadth was defined as the fraction of unique TCRs that were SARS-CoV-2-associated. Depth was defined as the fraction of total T cells that were SARS-CoV-2-associated. Each spike-specific TCR was assigned to its reactive spike region and to a CD4 or CD8 class using the MIRA data. Log10-transformed breadth and depth values were compared by one-way ANOVA with Sidak's multiple comparisons tests. The source is immuneACCESS, and TCRdb retained only in-frame sequences with V and J called. Part of the clones is not carried over; for the studies checked, unresolved V genes explain less than half of this, and the remainder is unexplained. V, J and clone size derive from that table, while D and trimming were established from the DNA sequence. Within this sample are 100,000 to 150,000 clones, with around 92% of them counted one time only. Jointly, the top ten make up approximately 1% of the sample.

This receptor was obtained from an adult in good health. Sequencing was performed on peripheral blood, taken on day 0 of AZD1222 vaccination. The chain couples TRBV19 to TRBJ2-1; TRBD1 is a possible D gene, resting on 5 matching bases. The CDR3 reads CASSLGRRQEQFF. The sequenced DNA: TGTGCCAGTAGTCTTGGCCGTAGACAGGAGCAGTTCTTC.